This T cell receptor beta chain was sequenced for a study of blood T cell repertoires in COVID-19 (dated by TCRdb to about 2020). Regarding the research as a whole: Samples from collaborators originated in the United States, Italy and Spain and spanned both the acute and convalescent phases of COVID-19. The material from the prospective study consisted of cDNA or gDNA derived from T cells, B-cell-depleted T cells, or PBMCs. Samples were obtained from the ongoing ImmuneRACE study (first 160 participants) and from over a thousand subjects provided by 6 global collaborators. The dataset comprised deeply sampled blood TCRbeta repertoires from subjects exposed to, actively infected with, or recovered from COVID-19. Where available, HLA class I and class II types were obtained from metadata supplied by the sample provider rather than from assay-based typing. The repertoires were released in a freely available public database intended as a resource for research on the immune response to SARS-CoV-2. The sample metadata nearly always contained a de-identified subject ID, COVID-19 status, age in years and sex.

CDR1 GTSNPN and CDR2 SVGIG are derived from the germline V gene (reference sequence). Ends trimmed: V by 0 bases, J by 5 bases; bases unmatched to a gene: 8. The CDR3 spans 16 residues, from the cysteine through the phenylalanine. Of all the DNA, just the CDR3 is kept, 48 bases in frame from base 1. To note about this clone: The target of this receptor is not known. Base qualities are not recorded, but no much larger clone differs from it by a single base.

Overall study outcomes, separate from this receptor: The amount of clinical and demographic metadata varied by source and participant and was provided uncurated.

TCRbeta CDR3 regions were amplified from genomic DNA by means of the immunoSEQ Assay, a bias-controlled multiplex PCR. The study's own analysis went as follows. The number of nucleated cells in each sample was estimated by amplification of reference gene primers within the assay. Sequence reads were collapsed and filtered to measure the absolute abundance of every unique TCRbeta CDR3 rearrangement. Productive Simpson clonality was computed per sample as the square root of Simpson's diversity index over productive rearrangements. TCRdb mirrors the immuneACCESS table, restricted to in-frame sequences. Some clones are absent from its copies; in checked studies, under half trace to an unresolved V gene, and the reason for the others is unknown. D and trimming were read from the DNA, whereas the V and J calls and clone size are those reported in that table. The sample includes fewer than 110,000 clones, with roughly 92% observed a single time. Of the sample, approximately 5.4% falls within the top ten clones.

Each collaborating institution followed its own protocols to collect whole blood in K2EDTA tubes. Collaborator samples were shipped for TCRbeta analysis as frozen whole blood, isolated PBMCs, or DNA extracted from either sample type. The sequencing input was peripheral blood. The origin of this receptor is a man in his fifties or sixties with active COVID-19. Rearrangement joined TRBV30 to TRBJ2-2; 8 middle bases align to TRBD2. DNA sequence: TGTGCCTGGAGTGTAGTAGGGCGGGAGGAAACCGGGGAGCTGTTTTTT. It translates as CAWSVVGREETGELFF.